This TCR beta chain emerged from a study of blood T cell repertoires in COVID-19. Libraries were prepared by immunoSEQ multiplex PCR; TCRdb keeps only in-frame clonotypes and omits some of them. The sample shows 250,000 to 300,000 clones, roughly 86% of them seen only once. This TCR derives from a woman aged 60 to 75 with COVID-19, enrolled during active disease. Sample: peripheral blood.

The DNA of the CDR3 is TGTGCCAGCAGCTTAGATCGCTCTACTGTAACCGGGGAGCTGTTTTTT. It codes for CASSLDRSTVTGELFF. The chain uses TRBV11-2 and TRBJ2-2; D ambiguous. Germline V CDR1 and CDR2: SGHAT, FQNNGV. The CDR3 is 16 amino acids. Between the trimmed V and J ends, which lost 0 bases and 5 bases, there was a span of 13 bases.